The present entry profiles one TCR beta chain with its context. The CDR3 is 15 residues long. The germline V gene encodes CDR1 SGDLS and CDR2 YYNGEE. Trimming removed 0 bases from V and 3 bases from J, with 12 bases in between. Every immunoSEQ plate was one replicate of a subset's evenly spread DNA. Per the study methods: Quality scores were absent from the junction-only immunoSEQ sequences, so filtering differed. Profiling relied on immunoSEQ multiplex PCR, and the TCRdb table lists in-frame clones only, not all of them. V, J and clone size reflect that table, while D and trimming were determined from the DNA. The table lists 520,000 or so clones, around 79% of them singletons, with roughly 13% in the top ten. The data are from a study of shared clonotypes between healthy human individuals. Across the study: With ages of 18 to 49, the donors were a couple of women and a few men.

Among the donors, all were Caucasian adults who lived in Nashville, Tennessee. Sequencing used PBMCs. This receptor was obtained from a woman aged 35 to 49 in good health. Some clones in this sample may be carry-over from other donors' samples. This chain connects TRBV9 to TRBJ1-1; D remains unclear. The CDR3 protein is CASSVEAARDTEAFF. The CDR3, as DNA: TGTGCCAGCAGCGTAGAGGCAGCGAGGGACACTGAAGCTTTCTTT.